These 10 T cell receptor beta chains were sequenced from one sample in a study of CXCR3-negative and CXCR3-positive naive CD8 T cells. Findings of the study overall: Compared with CXCR3-negative naive cells, CXCR3-positive naive cells showed more hydrophobic TRB CDR3s.

These receptors lack a known antigen. 5' RACE that incorporated UMI labels was used to prepare the TRB cDNA libraries. After re-calling the 5' RACE reads, TCRdb lists one entry per CDR3 protein, DNA absent. Its table lists about 130,000 distinct CDR3 sequences. The sample consisted of naive CXCR3+ CD8+ T cells from blood. Subset indicated: CD45RO-CCR7+CD27+CD95- naive CD8+ T cells expressing CXCR3 (TNR3+). These receptor sequences come from a human donor in good health. Some clones in this sample may be carry-over from other donors' samples.

The chain is built from TRBV12-3 or TRBV12-4 and TRBJ1-1; TCRdb lists TRBD1, though no DNA is available to test this call. The CDR3 extends over 13 amino acids. The CDR3 region is CASSPGGDTEAFF.

The chain is built from TRBV7-2 and TRBJ2-2. The CDR3 is 17 residues long. Germline V CDR1 and CDR2: SGHTA, FQGNSA. Here the CDR3 reads CASSLLGGYSNTGELFF.

V usage is TRBV28 and J usage is TRBJ1-5; the TCRdb call, TRBD1, lacks DNA for checking. The CDR3 totals 16 residues. CDR1 is MDHEN and CDR2 is SYDVKM in the germline V gene. The CDR3 loop reads CASSYTGPYSNQPQHF.

The chain combines TRBV15 with TRBJ2-2; as DNA is missing, the TRBD1 call by TCRdb cannot be tested. CDR1 is LNHNV and CDR2 is YYDKDF in the germline V gene (reference sequence). The CDR3 is 16 amino acids. CDR3 residues: CATSRGGTGYTGELFF. Together with reference TRBV15 and TRBJ2-2, the CDR3 gives the full variable domain: DAMVIQNPRYQVTQFGKPVTLSCSQTLNHNVMYWYQQKSSQAPKLLFHYYDKDFNNEADTPDNFQSRRPNTSFCFLDIRSPGLGDTAMYLCATSRGGTGYTGELFFGEGSRLTVL.

The chain employs TRBV5-1 and TRBJ2-3; TCRdb picks TRBD2, but there is no DNA to check that call. The CDR3 is 17 residues long. Germline CDR1 reads SGHRS; CDR2 reads YFSETQ. CDR3 loop: CASSPGLAGGSTDTQYF.

The chain carries TRBV28 and TRBJ2-3; with no DNA, the TCRdb D assignment of TRBD1 cannot be verified. Per the germline V gene, CDR1 is MDHEN and CDR2 is SYDVKM. The CDR3 length is 17 residues. CDR3 residues: CASSQKFRTASTDTQYF. The full variable domain, in which reference TRBV28 and TRBJ2-3 provide the parts outside the CDR3, is DVKVTQSSRYLVKRTGEKVFLECVQDMDHENMFWYRQDPGLGLRLIYFSYDVKMKEKGDIPEGYSVSREKKERFSLILESASTNQTSMYLCASSQKFRTASTDTQYFGPGTRLTVL.

The gene calls are TRBV7-9 and TRBJ1-5. The CDR3 consists of 14 residues. Germline V gene lookup returns CDR1 SEHNR and CDR2 FQNEAQ (reference sequence). CDR3 region: CASSLARGNQPQHF.

The rearrangement links TRBV7-9 to TRBJ2-1; TCRdb indicates TRBD1, and absent DNA this call remains unverified. Germline V CDR1 and CDR2: SEHNR, FQNEAQ (reference sequence). The CDR3 is 14 amino acids. The CDR3 sequence is CAGNMQGLNNEQFF.

The gene calls are TRBV28 and TRBJ1-4; TCRdb names TRBD1, which stays unverified in the absence of DNA. Germline V gene data show CDR1 as MDHEN and CDR2 as SYDVKM. This CDR3 is built from 15 residues. CDR3 sequence: CASSLNRATNEKLFF. Using reference TRBV28 and TRBJ1-4 for the parts outside the CDR3, the full variable domain is DVKVTQSSRYLVKRTGEKVFLECVQDMDHENMFWYRQDPGLGLRLIYFSYDVKMKEKGDIPEGYSVSREKKERFSLILESASTNQTSMYLCASSLNRATNEKLFFGSGTQLSVL.

The V call is TRBV23-1, the J call TRBJ2-1; as DNA is missing, the TRBD2 call by TCRdb cannot be tested. TRBV23-1 is placed among ORFs of uncertain function. This CDR3 is 16 amino acids long. The chain's CDR3 is CASSPGGLHSYNEQFF.